This is a list of T cell receptor beta chains from one sample in a study of T cell changes during pregnancy in multiple sclerosis. The assay was immunoSEQ multiplex PCR, and TCRdb's table has in-frame clones only and misses some. Seen here are over 70,000 clones, 85% to 95% observed once, and the top ten hold 0.7% to 1%. Specimen: peripheral blood, collected in the third trimester of pregnancy. The receptors stem from a female donor with multiple sclerosis, enrolled in a pregnancy study. Each CDR3 is given without its conserved first and last residue. Fields, in order: J gene, V gene, CDR3 protein.

TRBJ2-5,TRBV27,ASSSLAGGEETQY
TRBJ2-1,TRBV12-5,ASGLAMTSGSYEQF
TRBJ2-1,TRBV5-1,ASSLYRGSYNEQF
TRBJ1-1,TRBV5-5,ASSLARGIEAF
TRBJ1-2,TRBV29-1,SVGTGTNYGYT
TRBJ2-5,TRBV28,ATETGGIETQY
TRBJ1-1,TRBV5-1,ASSLGRGPTEAF
TRBJ2-1,TRBV11-2,ASSLGPTSGSGEQF
TRBJ2-3,TRBV7-9,ASSTGTGADTQY
TRBJ1-1,TRBV19,ASSILANTEAF
TRBJ2-3,TRBV27,ASSLYQGAQVTDTQY
TRBJ1-2,TRBV19,ASTLTTGYYGYT
TRBJ1-2,TRBV7-8,ASSLESAGYGYT
TRBJ2-1,TRBV28,ASSSRQGNNEQF
TRBJ2-3,TRBV28,ASSPGGGGTDTQY
TRBJ2-5,TRBV4-3,ASSQEAGRSQY
TRBJ2-3,TRBV11-2,ASSSTPGSSTDTQY
TRBJ2-2,TRBV4-1,ASSQSIAGLNTGELF
TRBJ2-5,TRBV5-1,ASSGGGAEEETQY
TRBJ2-7,TRBV30,AWSVLFQQY
TRBJ2-7,TRBV19,ASSIGTGGGYEQY
TRBJ2-1,TRBV15,ATSLTSGTYNEQF
TRBJ1-1,TRBV28,ATGGQLSTEAF
TRBJ1-4,TRBV10-3,AIIGSSAQSEKLF
TRBJ2-3,TRBV27,ASRRRETVTDTQY
TRBJ2-5,TRBV5-1,ASSLGTGGIRETQY
TRBJ1-1,TRBV9,ASSRQGANTEAF
TRBJ2-1,TRBV27,ASSLSHDREAYNEQF
TRBJ1-5,TRBV28,ASSTGPQPQH
TRBJ1-1,TRBV29-1,SIDMNTEAF
TRBJ2-7,TRBV5-8,ASSAGLAPSYEQY
TRBJ2-3,TRBV9,ASSPYLAFGTDTQY
TRBJ2-7,TRBV4-2,ASSRLTSGRAPYEQY
TRBJ2-7,TRBV7-3,ASSGRGMQY
TRBJ2-5,TRBV25-1,ASSEDRVGTQY
TRBJ1-5,TRBV15,ATSRDPRGGNQPQH
TRBJ2-2,TRBV7-9,ASASGANTGELF
TRBJ2-3,TRBV10-3,ATGTADTQY
TRBJ2-1,TRBV19,ASSTSGSSYNEQF
TRBJ2-7,TRBV7-2,ASSLSAVQPQQY
TRBJ2-1,TRBV29-1,SVFPGLADPNSYNEQF
TRBJ2-1,TRBV28,ASSPGTSRRRAYNEQF